Listed below are T cell receptor beta chains from one sample, sequenced in a study of T cells after yellow fever vaccination. One entry per CDR3 protein results from TCRdb running MiXCR on the 5' RACE reads. The sample records 150,000 or so distinct CDR3 sequences, about 7% being singletons. The source material was CD4+ T cells sorted from PBMCs, sampled 5 days after the first yellow fever vaccination. These receptors were taken from a man aged 18 to 35 who received the YFV17D yellow fever vaccine. Both conserved end residues are part of each CDR3. Fields, in order: D gene, V gene, CDR3 length, clone size, J gene, CDR3 protein, CDR3 DNA. The D gene is left open where the match is weak. Some rows mark clone size as missing; the rest say once, few, many or name a class of expanded clone.

NA,TRBV6-1,16,few,TRBJ1-4,CASSTGRGATNEKLFF,TGTGCCAGCAGTACGGGTCGAGGGGCAACTAATGAAAAACTGTTTTTT
NA,TRBV7-2,14,few,TRBJ1-4,CASSSHPVNEKLFF,TGTGCCAGCAGCTCCCATCCCGTGAATGAAAAACTGTTTTTT
TRBD1,TRBV6-2/TRBV6-3,16,many,TRBJ2-1,CASSYFAGQGNNEQFF,TGTGCCAGCAGTTACTTTGCGGGACAGGGTAACAATGAGCAGTTCTTC
TRBD1,TRBV12-3/TRBV12-4,14,NA,TRBJ2-7,CASSSRDSSYEQYF,TGTGCCAGCAGTTCCCGGGACAGTAGCTACGAGCAGTACTTC
NA,TRBV3-1,14,many,TRBJ1-2,CASSQAGGIYGYTF,TGTGCCAGCAGCCAAGCAGGAGGGATCTATGGCTACACCTTC
TRBD1,TRBV12-3/TRBV12-4,17,many,TRBJ2-1,CASSSRTGGTSYNEQFF,TGTGCCAGCAGTTCACGGACAGGGGGAACCTCCTACAATGAGCAGTTCTTC
TRBD1,TRBV7-6,16,many,TRBJ2-2,CASSLGQGTNTGELFF,TGTGCCAGCAGCTTAGGACAGGGGACGAACACCGGGGAGCTGTTTTTT
TRBD2,TRBV7-2,15,many,TRBJ2-1,CASSPGLYSYNEQFF,TGTGCCAGCAGCCCGGGACTATACTCCTACAATGAGCAGTTCTTC
NA,TRBV7-2,13,few,TRBJ1-1,CASSLEDGFAAFF,TGTGCCAGCAGCTTAGAAGACGGGTTCGCGGCTTTCTTT
NA,TRBV7-9,15,NA,TRBJ2-7,CASSTTGTPSYEQYF,TGTGCCAGCAGCACGACCGGGACTCCGTCCTACGAGCAGTACTTC
TRBD1,TRBV6-2/TRBV6-3,14,many,TRBJ2-5,CASSSGTGRETQYF,TGTGCCAGCAGTTCGGGGACAGGTCGGGAGACCCAGTACTTC
NA,TRBV6-5,11,NA,TRBJ1-3,CASAMGNTIYF,TGTGCCAGCGCTATGGGAAACACCATATATTTT
NA,TRBV7-2,15,NA,TRBJ1-1,CASSFPGRENTEAFF,TGTGCCAGCAGCTTTCCAGGGAGGGAGAACACTGAAGCTTTCTTT
NA,TRBV18,18,many,TRBJ2-1,CASSGPRRGGPPYNEQFF,TGTGCCAGCTCAGGCCCCCGGAGGGGGGGCCCCCCCTACAATGAGCAGTTCTTC
TRBD1,TRBV19,16,NA,TRBJ2-2,CASRTHGQGGNGELFF,TGTGCCAGTAGAACCCATGGACAGGGTGGTAACGGGGAGCTGTTTTTT
TRBD1,TRBV6-2/TRBV6-3,16,few,TRBJ1-1,CASSYSFRGRRTEAFF,TGTGCCAGCAGTTACAGCTTCAGGGGGCGCCGCACTGAAGCTTTCTTT
NA,TRBV15,16,NA,TRBJ2-2,CATSRVRGAGTGELFF,TGTGCCACCAGCAGAGTACGGGGGGCTGGCACCGGGGAGCTGTTTTTT
TRBD2,TRBV5-1,16,NA,TRBJ2-1,CASSSTLAGGLYEQFF,TGCGCCAGCAGCTCCACTCTAGCGGGGGGGCTCTATGAGCAGTTCTTC
NA,TRBV7-6,12,few,TRBJ2-7,CASSFLSSEQYF,TGTGCCAGCAGCTTTTTATCTAGCGAGCAGTACTTC
NA,TRBV12-3/TRBV12-4,14,NA,TRBJ1-5,CASSFFTVDQPQHF,TGTGCCAGCAGTTTCTTCACTGTGGACCAGCCCCAGCATTTT
NA,TRBV18,15,many,TRBJ2-4,CASSPSGRAKNIQYF,TGTGCCAGCTCACCATCGGGCCGCGCCAAAAACATTCAGTACTTC
TRBD1,TRBV24-1,13,many,TRBJ2-5,CATRQGSVGTQYF,TGTGCCACCAGACAGGGGAGTGTCGGGACCCAGTACTTC
NA,TRBV7-2,13,many,TRBJ2-2,CASSSDRTGELFF,TGTGCCAGCAGCTCGGACCGCACCGGGGAGCTGTTTTTT
NA,TRBV4-3,12,many,TRBJ1-2,CASSQYGGIYTF,TGCGCCAGCAGCCAATATGGGGGAATCTACACCTTC
TRBD1,TRBV4-2,15,NA,TRBJ1-1,CASSPVGQGATEAFF,TGTGCCAGCAGCCCAGTGGGACAGGGGGCCACTGAAGCTTTCTTT
TRBD2,TRBV24-1,15,many,TRBJ2-2,CATSAASGPTGELFF,TGTGCCACCAGTGCCGCTAGCGGACCCACCGGGGAGCTGTTTTTT